Shown below are 18 T cell receptor beta chains from a single sample sequenced in a study of blood T cell repertoires in COVID-19. Profiling relied on immunoSEQ multiplex PCR, and the TCRdb table lists in-frame clones only, not all of them. The sample contains approximately 120,000 clones, roughly four fifths of which appear only once. The sequenced sample consisted of peripheral blood. These receptors were obtained from a man of 80 years or more with COVID-19, enrolled during active disease.

The chain links TRBV4-1 to TRBJ2-1; the match to TRBD2 covers 11 bases. Germline loops: CDR1 MGHRA, CDR2 YSYEKL. The V and J ends lost 6 bases and 8 bases, in that order; junction bases with no gene match: 6. This CDR3 has 14 residues. The CDR3 reads CASSLAGGAYEQFF. In DNA form, the CDR3 reads TGCGCCAGCAGTCTAGCGGGAGGAGCGTATGAGCAGTTCTTC.

This chain joins TRBV23-1 and TRBJ1-6; possible D gene TRBD1, 5 bases. Being an ORF, TRBV23-1 has a function that is uncertain. Trimming removed 0 bases from V and 3 bases from J, with 12 bases in between. CDR3 length: 17 residues. The CDR3 DNA reads TGCGCCAGCAGTCAATCTCGGGGGAATCGCTATAATTCACCCCTCCACTTT. Its protein product is CASSQSRGNRYNSPLHF.

This chain connects TRBV28 to TRBJ2-7; TRBD1 aligns across 8 bases. J was trimmed by 0 bases and V by 5 bases; bases with no gene match: 15. The germline gives CDR1 MDHEN, CDR2 SYDVKM. This CDR3 contains 18 residues. Written as DNA, the CDR3 is TGTGCCAGCAGTGAACCTACTTACAGGGGGGAGAGCTCCTACGAGCAGTACTTC. Its translation: CASSEPTYRGESSYEQYF. The full variable domain, with the rest looked up from reference TRBV28 and TRBJ2-7, is DVKVTQSSRYLVKRTGEKVFLECVQDMDHENMFWYRQDPGLGLRLIYFSYDVKMKEKGDIPEGYSVSREKKERFSLILESASTNQTSMYLCASSEPTYRGESSYEQYFGPGTRLTVT.

This chain uses TRBV25-1 with TRBJ2-5; 7 bases match TRBD2. The J segment lost 1 base and the V segment lost 4 bases, leaving 3 bases of the junction unmatched. CDR3 size: 14 residues. Germline CDR1 and CDR2: MGHDK and SYGVNS. CDR3 loop: CASSVSSGQETQYF. CDR3 sequence (DNA): TGTGCCAGCAGTGTGTCTAGCGGCCAAGAGACCCAGTACTTC.

The chain recombines TRBV27 with TRBJ2-5; D might be TRBD1 (6 bases). The germline V gene encodes CDR1 MNHEY and CDR2 SMNVEV (reference sequence). Between the trimmed V and J ends, which lost 6 bases and 3 bases, there was a span of 11 bases. This CDR3 region has 13 residues. CDR3 residues: CASRGTRKETQYF. The CDR3 DNA sequence: TGTGCCAGCAGGGGGACAAGGAAAGAGACCCAGTACTTC.

The chain couples TRBV24-1 to TRBJ2-7, with TRBD1 matching 8 bases. The CDR3 loop spans 14 amino acids. The V and J ends lost 4 bases and 1 base, in that order; junction bases with no gene match: 2. The germline CDR1 and CDR2 sequences are KGHDR and SFDVKD. The CDR3 region has the DNA TGTGCCACCAGTGAAACAGGGGGTTCCTACGAGCAGTACTTC. Translating it yields CATSETGGSYEQYF.

This rearrangement joins TRBV9 to TRBJ2-3; the match to TRBD2 covers 12 bases. The CDR3 has 18 amino acids. V lost 1 base, J lost 3 bases, and 9 bases stayed unmatched. Germline V gene lookup returns CDR1 SGDLS and CDR2 YYNGEE. The CDR3 loop reads CASSVRSGLAGQTDTQYF. The CDR3 DNA reads TGTGCCAGCAGCGTAAGATCGGGACTAGCGGGCCAGACAGATACGCAGTATTTT. The entire variable domain, with the rest obtained from reference TRBV9 and TRBJ2-3, is as follows: DSGVTQTPKHLITATGQRVTLRCSPRSGDLSVYWYQQSLDQGLQFLIQYYNGEERAKGNILERFSAQQFPDLHSELNLSSLELGDSALYFCASSVRSGLAGQTDTQYFGPGTRLTVL.

The chain combines TRBV5-4 with TRBJ2-1, with D unresolved. CDR1 SGHNT and CDR2 YYREEE come from the germline V gene (reference sequence). V lost 2 bases and J 10 bases, leaving 13 bases between the germline ends. CDR3 size: 13 residues. The CDR3, as DNA: TGTGCCAGCAGCTTATATACCGGCAGGGAGCAGTTCTTC. Its translation is CASSLYTGREQFF.

V gene TRBV4-1 combines with J gene TRBJ2-1; 8 positions match TRBD1. Germline CDR1 MGHRA, CDR2 YSYEKL. V was pared by 4 bases and J by 5 bases, with 7 bases of the junction left unmatched. This CDR3 has 15 amino acids. CDR3: CASSPDRDGDNEQFF. The CDR3 region has the DNA TGCGCCAGCAGCCCGGACAGGGACGGTGACAATGAGCAGTTCTTC.

The V and J genes are TRBV9 and TRBJ1-1; D remains unclear. V was pared by 2 bases and J by 4 bases, with 9 bases between. The germline gives CDR1 SGDLS, CDR2 YYNGEE. This CDR3 has 13 amino acids. CDR3 sequence reads: CASSVEGGTEAFF. The CDR3 DNA reads as TGTGCCAGCAGCGTCGAAGGAGGCACTGAAGCTTTCTTT.

This sequence joins TRBV28 and TRBJ1-3; D call uncertain. Trimming took off 8 bases at V and 3 bases at J, with 5 bases between the two ends. Per germline, CDR1 MDHEN and CDR2 SYDVKM. The CDR3 runs to 11 residues. CDR3: CASYRGNTIYF. CDR3 in DNA: TGTGCCAGCTATCGTGGAAACACCATATATTTT.

The CDR3 coding sequence is TGTGCCAGCAGCTTATCTTCTAGCGGTTCGGGGACCCAGTACTTC. Residues: CASSLSSSGSGTQYF. The rearrangement joins TRBV5-5 to TRBJ2-5, with TRBD2 matching 7 bases. CDR1 SGHKS and CDR2 YYEKEE come from the germline V gene (reference sequence). The V segment lost 2 bases and the J segment 7 bases; nucleotides outside the gene matches: 11. The CDR3 sequence is 15 residues long.

Only one count was recorded for this clone. V and J are TRBV7-9 and TRBJ2-5; maybe TRBD2 (5 bases). The CDR3 is 14 residues long. Trimming removed 2 bases at V and 6 bases at J, with 13 bases between. Germline values: CDR1 SEHNR, CDR2 FQNEAQ (reference sequence). The CDR3 is CASSLTVVGKTQYF. The CDR3 region has the DNA TGTGCCAGCAGCTTAACGGTGGTCGGGAAGACCCAGTACTTC.

The V and J genes are TRBV13 and TRBJ1-3; TRBD1 might be the D (5 bases). CDR1 is PRHDT, CDR2 FYEKMQ, per germline (reference sequence). This CDR3 comprises 15 residues. Deletions cut 3 bases from V and 5 bases from J, with 14 bases between. The CDR3, as DNA: TGTGCCAGCAGCTTCATCCAGGGCGGAAGAAACACCATATATTTT. Translated: CASSFIQGGRNTIYF. Based on the CDR3 plus reference TRBV13 and TRBJ1-3, the full variable domain is AAGVIQSPRHLIKEKRETATLKCYPIPRHDTVYWYQQGPGQDPQFLISFYEKMQSDKGSIPDRFSAQQFSDYHSELNMSSLELGDSALYFCASSFIQGGRNTIYFGEGSWLTVV.

This chain joins TRBV19 and TRBJ1-2; TRBD1 agrees at 8 bases. Germline CDR1 and CDR2: LNHDA and SQIVND (reference sequence). The junction had 10 bases not matched to a gene; V was cut back by 4 bases and J by 6 bases. There are 15 residues in the CDR3. The DNA of the CDR3 is TGTGCCAGTAGTACTGCAGGGGGCAATCGGGATGGCTACACCTTC. This translates into CASSTAGGNRDGYTF.

The V and J genes are TRBV10-3 and TRBJ1-2; D perhaps matches TRBD1 (6 bases). Trimming stripped 5 bases from V and 12 bases from J, with 16 bases between. CDR1 and CDR2 (germline): ENHRY, SYGVKD. The CDR3 totals 12 residues. CDR3 DNA: TGTGCCATCAGTACAGGACAGAATGTTCACACCTTC. It encodes CAISTGQNVHTF.

The CDR3 DNA reads TGTGCCAGCAGCCAAGAAGTAGCAAGGAACACTGAAGCTTTCTTT. It encodes CASSQEVARNTEAFF. This chain links TRBV14 with TRBJ1-1; D remains unclear. There are 15 residues in the CDR3. The germline V and J ends were trimmed by 0 bases and 1 base, with 9 bases remaining between them. Germline-derived CDR1 and CDR2 are SGHDN and FVKESK.

In its sample, this clone was seen once. The J gene is TRBJ1-3, the V gene TRBV18, with a possible D match to TRBD1 (5 bases). Germline assignment: CDR1 KGHSH and CDR2 LQKENI. V was cut by 3 bases and J by 4 bases, with 13 bases left in between. The CDR3 consists of 15 residues. The CDR3 coding sequence is TGTGCCAGCTCACCCCGTCAGGGTTCCGGAAACACCATATATTTT. It encodes CASSPRQGSGNTIYF.